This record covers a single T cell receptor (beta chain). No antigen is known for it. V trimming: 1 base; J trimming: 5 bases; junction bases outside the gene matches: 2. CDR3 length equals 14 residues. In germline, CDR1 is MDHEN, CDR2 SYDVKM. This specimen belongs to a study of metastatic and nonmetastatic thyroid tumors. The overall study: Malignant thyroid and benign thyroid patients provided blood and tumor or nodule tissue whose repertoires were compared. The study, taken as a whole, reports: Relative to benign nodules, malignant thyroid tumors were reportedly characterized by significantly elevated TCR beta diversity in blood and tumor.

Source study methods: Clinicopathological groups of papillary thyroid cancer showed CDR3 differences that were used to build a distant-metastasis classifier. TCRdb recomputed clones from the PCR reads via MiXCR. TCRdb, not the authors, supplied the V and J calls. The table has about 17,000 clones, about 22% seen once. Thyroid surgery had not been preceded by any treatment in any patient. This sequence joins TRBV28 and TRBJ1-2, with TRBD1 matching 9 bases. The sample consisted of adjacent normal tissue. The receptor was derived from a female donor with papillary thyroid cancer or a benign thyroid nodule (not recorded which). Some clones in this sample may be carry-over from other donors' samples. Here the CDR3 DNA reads TGTGCCAGCAGTTTATTGGGGACAGGGTATGGCTACACCTTC. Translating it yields CASSLLGTGYGYTF.